What follows are 19 T cell receptor beta chains derived from one specimen sequenced in a study of T cells expressing NK-cell markers. TCRdb re-called the 5' RACE reads and catalogs CDR3 proteins one per entry, DNA excluded. The sample data list about 460,000 distinct CDR3 sequences. Material for sequencing was blood T cells: a sorted CD56 or NKG2C T cell subset, CD4+ or CD8+ T cells, or bulk PBMC T cells (not recorded which). Source of these receptors: a woman aged 45-65 years in good health.

The gene calls are TRBV10-3 and TRBJ2-1. The CDR3 spans 13 residues. Per the germline V gene, CDR1 is ENHRY and CDR2 is SYGVKD. The CDR3 region is CAISGVPYNEQFF.

CDR3 amino acids: CATRAVRLAVSTDTQYF. V gene TRBV24-1 combines with J gene TRBJ2-3; the D gene TCRdb calls, TRBD2, cannot be checked with no DNA. This CDR3 spans 17 amino acids. Germline V CDR1 and CDR2: KGHDR, SFDVKD.

The genes are TRBV19 and TRBJ2-2; TCRdb outputs TRBD1, but without DNA this stays unchecked. Germline CDR1 is LNHDA and CDR2 is SQIVND (reference sequence). The CDR3 has 16 amino acids. The CDR3 region is CASSRIRQTHTGELFF.

The rearrangement joins TRBV11-2 to TRBJ2-3; TCRdb's D call, TRBD2, is unchecked because there is no DNA. This CDR3 is 16 amino acids long. The germline gives CDR1 SGHAT, CDR2 FQNNGV. CDR3 protein: CASSLIFRGGTDTQYF.

The V and J genes are TRBV25-1 and TRBJ1-1. This CDR3 is 13 amino acids long. Germline values: CDR1 MGHDK, CDR2 SYGVNS. The CDR3 protein is CASSEKKNTEAFF.

The CDR3 reads CASSSFHSGAGDTQYF. The chain joins TRBV11-2 to TRBJ2-3; no DNA is available, so the TRBD2 call from TCRdb remains unchecked. CDR1 and CDR2 from the germline V gene are SGHAT and FQNNGV. There are 16 residues in the CDR3.

This chain joins TRBV6-5 and TRBJ1-1; TCRdb's assignment of TRBD1 cannot be checked, as there is no DNA. Germline CDR1 reads MNHEY; CDR2 reads SVGAGI. There are 14 residues in the CDR3. The CDR3 is CASRKDRGLSEAFF.

This chain links TRBV6-4 with TRBJ2-2. CDR3 length equals 13 residues. Germline CDR1 MRHNA, CDR2 SNTAGT. This CDR3 reads CASSEQSTGELFF.

The J gene is TRBJ2-3, the V gene TRBV11-2; TCRdb gives TRBD1 as the D gene, but with no DNA this cannot be confirmed. The CDR3 consists of 14 residues. Germline V gene data show CDR1 as SGHAT and CDR2 as FQNNGV. The CDR3 reads CASSLPTPSGTQYF. The full variable domain, its missing parts supplied by reference TRBV11-2 and TRBJ2-3, is EAGVAQSPRYKIIEKRQSVAFWCNPISGHATLYWYQQILGQGPKLLIQFQNNGVVDDSQLPKDRFSAERLKGVDSTLKIQPAKLEDSAVYLCASSLPTPSGTQYFGPGTRLTVL.

The chain recombines TRBV24-1 with TRBJ2-1; with no DNA, the TCRdb D assignment of TRBD1 cannot be verified. Germline values: CDR1 KGHDR, CDR2 SFDVKD. CDR3 size: 15 residues. The CDR3 region is CATSESDRRYNEQFF.

The chain carries TRBV7-9 and TRBJ2-1. CDR3 length equals 14 residues. Germline-derived CDR1 and CDR2 are SEHNR and FQNEAQ (reference sequence). The CDR3 spells CASSLEGTSIEQFF.

The genes are TRBV29-1 and TRBJ2-3; without DNA, the TCRdb call of TRBD2 cannot be checked. The germline gives CDR1 SQVTM, CDR2 ANQGSEA. The CDR3 contains 16 residues. The CDR3: CSVESRWERGTDTQYF.

This chain connects TRBV12-3 or TRBV12-4 to TRBJ1-1; TCRdb's assignment of TRBD1 cannot be checked, as there is no DNA. There are 15 residues in the CDR3. The CDR3 region is CASRGQGASNTEAFF.

This chain links TRBV27 with TRBJ1-2; the D gene TCRdb calls, TRBD1, cannot be checked with no DNA. Per germline, CDR1 MNHEY and CDR2 SMNVEV (reference sequence). The CDR3 runs to 15 residues. CDR3 sequence reads: CASSFSGQGYYGYTF.

V and J are TRBV11-1 and TRBJ2-1; TCRdb picks TRBD1, but there is no DNA to check that call. There are 12 residues in the CDR3. Per the germline V gene, CDR1 is SGHAT and CDR2 is FQDESV (reference sequence). CDR3 loop: CASSLGHSEQFF.

The CDR3 reads CASSLSRDFKNEQFF. This chain joins TRBV3-1 and TRBJ2-1; the D call of TRBD1 rests on TCRdb alone, since no DNA is present to check it. CDR1 and CDR2 from the germline V gene are LGHDT and YNNKEL (reference sequence). The CDR3 loop spans 15 amino acids.

The J gene is TRBJ1-2, the V gene TRBV5-1; TCRdb calls TRBD1, which cannot be checked without DNA. Germline lookup yields CDR1 SGHRS and CDR2 YFSETQ. The length of the CDR3 is 14 residues. The CDR3 region is CASSGTGTLYGYTF.

The chain couples TRBV14 to TRBJ2-3; the D call from TCRdb, TRBD2, cannot be confirmed without DNA. The CDR3 loop spans 18 amino acids. CDR1 and CDR2 (germline): SGHDN, FVKESK. This chain's CDR3 is CASSQDTSGTMGTDTQYF.

The rearrangement joins TRBV25-1 to TRBJ2-5; TCRdb's D call of TRBD1 is untestable without DNA. The germline CDR1 and CDR2 sequences are MGHDK and SYGVNS. The CDR3 has 16 residues. CDR3 sequence reads: CASSSWGGGVGETQYF.